The rows below give T cell receptor beta chains drawn from one sample of a study of neoadjuvant anti-PD-1 for oral cavity cancer. Clones were sequenced by immunoSEQ multiplex PCR, and TCRdb holds only the in-frame ones, with some missing. This table has a few thousand clones, approximately 59% appearing once. Sequencing was performed on tumor tissue, taken after nivolumab (anti-PD-1) treatment. These TCRs come from a person between 40 and 79 years old with oral cavity squamous cell carcinoma. Each CDR3 is given with its conserved first and last residue. D genes are given only for firm matches. Rows give clone size only sometimes, using once, few, many, or a class for an expanded clone.

d_call	v_call	j_call	clone_size	cdr3_aa	cdr3_nt
TRBD2	TRBV4-2	TRBJ2-7	NA	CASSRLTGTSGTDYEQYF	TGTGCCAGCAGCCGCCTGACCGGGACTAGCGGAACTGACTACGAGCAGTACTTC
NA	TRBV6-5	TRBJ1-2	NA	CASSFQGSNYGYTF	TGTGCCAGCTCTTTCCAGGGGTCTAACTATGGCTACACCTTC
TRBD2	TRBV5-4	TRBJ2-7	NA	CASSKGGTSGNYEQYF	TGTGCCAGCAGCAAAGGAGGGACTAGCGGTAACTACGAGCAGTACTTC
NA	TRBV11-3	TRBJ1-1	large	CASSLELNTEAFF	TGTGCCAGCAGCTTAGAATTGAACACTGAAGCTTTCTTT
NA	TRBV14	TRBJ2-1	NA	CASSQAAGAGNEQFF	TGTGCCAGCAGCCAAGCGGCCGGGGCTGGAAATGAGCAGTTCTTC
NA	TRBV11-2	TRBJ1-2	NA	CASSSSTGATLYGYTF	TGTGCCAGCAGCTCTTCGACGGGAGCCACCCTATATGGCTACACCTTC
NA	TRBV6-5	TRBJ2-7	few	CASSYLQGRGYEQYF	TGTGCCAGCAGTTATCTCCAGGGGCGGGGGTACGAGCAGTACTTC
NA	TRBV27	TRBJ2-5	few	CASSLWETETQYF	TGTGCCAGCAGTTTATGGGAGACGGAGACCCAGTACTTC
TRBD1	TRBV27	TRBJ2-1	NA	CASSPPDRVYYNEQFF	TGTGCCAGCAGTCCTCCGGACAGGGTTTACTACAATGAGCAGTTCTTC
NA	TRBV10-3	TRBJ2-5	NA	CAIAREETQYF	TGTGCCATCGCGAGGGAGGAGACCCAGTACTTC
NA	TRBV7-9	TRBJ1-2	NA	CASSRGAGSYGYTF	TGTGCCAGCAGCCGAGGGGCGGGGTCTTATGGCTACACCTTC
NA	TRBV18	TRBJ1-6	NA	CASSPYGGGSPLHF	TGTGCCAGCTCACCGTACGGGGGCGGCTCACCCCTCCACTTT
TRBD1	TRBV7-9	TRBJ1-4	NA	CASSSDREGSEKLFF	TGTGCCAGCAGCTCAGACAGGGAGGGGAGTGAAAAACTGTTTTTT
NA	TRBV5-1	TRBJ1-4	NA	CASNITAGLANEKLFF	TGCGCCAGCAACATCACCGCGGGTCTTGCTAATGAAAAACTGTTTTTT
NA	TRBV7-9	TRBJ1-6	NA	CASSLDVNSPLHF	TGTGCCAGCAGCTTAGACGTGAATTCACCCCTCCACTTT
NA	TRBV18	TRBJ1-2	NA	CASSPGGLYGYTF	TGTGCCAGCTCACCGGGCGGACTCTATGGCTACACCTTC
TRBD2	TRBV5-1	TRBJ2-1	NA	CASRAGGVADEQFF	TGCGCCAGCAGGGCGGGAGGGGTCGCCGATGAGCAGTTCTTC
NA	TRBV18	TRBJ2-4	few	CASSPIGAAKNIQYF	TGTGCCAGCTCACCGATAGGGGCGGCCAAAAACATTCAGTACTTC
NA	TRBV5-1	TRBJ1-5	NA	CASSVSVSGPQHF	TGCGCCAGCAGCGTCTCAGTGTCCGGGCCCCAGCATTTT
NA	TRBV19	TRBJ2-1	NA	CASSTGGLADNEQFF	TGTGCCAGTAGTACCGGGGGCCTAGCGGACAATGAGCAGTTCTTC
NA	TRBV2	TRBJ1-5	few	CASSRQNNQPQHF	TGTGCCAGCAGCCGACAGAACAATCAGCCCCAGCATTTT
NA	TRBV7-3	TRBJ1-3	few	CASSSTAASGNTIYF	TGTGCCAGCAGCTCTACAGCCGCCTCTGGAAACACCATATATTTT
NA	TRBV2	TRBJ1-1	large	CASSGGQSAFF	TGTGCCAGCAGTGGAGGGCAGTCAGCTTTCTTT
NA	TRBV7-8	TRBJ1-1	NA	CASSSPPQEAFF	TGTGCCAGCAGCTCCCCCCCCCAGGAAGCTTTCTTT